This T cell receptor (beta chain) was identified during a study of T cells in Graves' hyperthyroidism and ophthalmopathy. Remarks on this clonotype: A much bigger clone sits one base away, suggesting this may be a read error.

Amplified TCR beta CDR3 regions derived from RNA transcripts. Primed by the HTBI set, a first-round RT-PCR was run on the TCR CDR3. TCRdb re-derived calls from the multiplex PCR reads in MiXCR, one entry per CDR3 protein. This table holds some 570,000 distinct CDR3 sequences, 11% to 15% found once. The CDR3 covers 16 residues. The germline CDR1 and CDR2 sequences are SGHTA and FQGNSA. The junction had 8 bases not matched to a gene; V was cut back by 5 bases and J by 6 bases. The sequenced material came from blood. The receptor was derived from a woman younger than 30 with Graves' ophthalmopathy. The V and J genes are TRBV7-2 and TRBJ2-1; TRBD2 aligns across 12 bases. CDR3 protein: CASSESLAGGSNEQFF. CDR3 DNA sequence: TGTGCCAGCAGCGAGTCACTAGCGGGAGGTTCCAATGAGCAGTTCTTC.